One and the same sample provided the 20 T cell receptor beta chains below, sequenced in a study of OX40 agonist ivuxolimab in advanced cancers. Assay: immunoSEQ multiplex PCR; the TCRdb copy retains only in-frame clones and omits some. Of around 46,000 clones listed, roughly three quarters are singletons. Sequencing was performed on CD4+ or CD8+ T cells sorted from blood, taken in a trial of the OX40 agonist ivuxolimab. These receptors were taken from an adult with an advanced solid tumor such as melanoma, head and neck, liver or kidney cancer.

V gene TRBV30 combines with J gene TRBJ1-1; the D is unclear. Germline CDR1 reads GTSNPN; CDR2 reads SVGIG (reference sequence). The germline V and J ends were trimmed by 2 bases and 12 bases, with 13 bases remaining between them. CDR3 length: 11 residues. The CDR3 here is CAWSSPSGSFF. CDR3 nucleotide sequence: TGTGCCTGGAGTTCCCCTAGTGGATCTTTCTTT.

The chain combines TRBV19 with TRBJ2-3; D is ambiguous. The CDR3 runs to 15 residues. The V end was cut by 3 bases, the J end by 2 bases, with 12 bases between. Germline CDR1 and CDR2: LNHDA and SQIVND (reference sequence). CDR3 region: CASSISLSPTDTQYF. In DNA, the CDR3 is TGTGCCAGTAGTATTTCCCTATCCCCCACAGATACGCAGTATTTT.

The chain employs TRBV5-6 and TRBJ2-2, with D possibly TRBD2 on 6 matching bases. V was cut by 2 bases and J by 7 bases, with 15 bases left in between. The CDR3 spans 15 residues. Germline V gene lookup returns CDR1 SGHDT and CDR2 YYEEEE. CDR3 nucleotides: TGTGCCAGCAGCTTACGGGGGAGTTGGGACGGGGAGCTGTTTTTT. Its translation is CASSLRGSWDGELFF.

The chain couples TRBV7-8 to TRBJ2-2; D uncertain. Germline V lookup: CDR1 SGHVS, CDR2 FQNEAQ. The CDR3 is 14 amino acids. V lost 7 bases, J lost 1 base, and 10 bases lay in between. The CDR3 region is CASKSDLNTGELFF. CDR3 nucleotides: TGTGCCAGCAAAAGTGACCTGAACACCGGGGAGCTGTTTTTT.

The gene calls are TRBV7-9 and TRBJ2-1; D is perhaps TRBD1 (6 bases). This CDR3 is 14 amino acids long. The V gene lost 5 bases and the J gene lost 12 bases, with 20 bases spanning the gap. Germline V gene lookup returns CDR1 SEHNR and CDR2 FQNEAQ (reference sequence). CDR3 coding DNA: TGTGCCAGCAGCGAGGGGTACGGGATCAGGGGGCAGTTCTTC. Protein: CASSEGYGIRGQFF.

In this sample, this clone turned up a few times. V gene TRBV4-1 combines with J gene TRBJ2-6; D remains unclear. This CDR3 is built from 17 residues. V lost 4 bases to trimming and J lost 1 base, with 14 bases between them. The germline V gene has CDR1 MGHRA and CDR2 YSYEKL. Here the CDR3 reads CASSRGGLVSGANVLTF. In DNA, the CDR3 is TGCGCCAGCAGCCGAGGTGGGTTGGTGTCTGGGGCCAACGTCCTGACTTTC.

This chain joins TRBV5-1 and TRBJ2-1, with D tentatively TRBD2 (6 bases). Germline V gene lookup returns CDR1 SGHRS and CDR2 YFSETQ. Trimming stripped 4 bases from V and 10 bases from J, with 18 bases between. The CDR3 totals 14 residues. DNA of the CDR3: TGCGCCAGCAGCGGCGGGACCACCTTTTGGGAGCAGTTCTTC. Its protein is CASSGGTTFWEQFF.

V gene TRBV7-9 combines with J gene TRBJ2-7; D is unclear. Germline CDR1 is SEHNR and CDR2 is FQNEAQ (reference sequence). The CDR3 is 12 residues long. Trimming left V 3 bases short and J 5 bases short, with 8 bases between. The CDR3 DNA is TGTGCCAGCAGCTTCGTCGAGAACGAGCAGTACTTC. Residues: CASSFVENEQYF.

V gene TRBV10-2 combines with J gene TRBJ2-1; D is perhaps TRBD1 or TRBD2 (5 bases each). Germline loops: CDR1 WSHSY, CDR2 SAAADI. V lost 6 bases, J lost 9 bases, and 12 bases lay in between. The CDR3 runs to 12 residues. CDR3 protein: CASSRDLREQFF. Written as DNA, the CDR3 is TGCGCCAGCAGCCGGGACCTCCGTGAGCAGTTCTTC.

V is TRBV16 and J is TRBJ2-1; tentative D call: TRBD1 (7 bases). Trimming left V 3 bases short and J 10 bases short, with 10 bases between. CDR1 KGHSY and CDR2 FQNENV come from the germline V gene. CDR3 length equals 12 residues. The CDR3 nucleotides read TGTGCCAGCAGCCAGCAGGGGGGCGAGCAGTTCTTC. Protein sequence: CASSQQGGEQFF. The full variable domain, with the rest looked up from reference TRBV16 and TRBJ2-1, is GEEVAQTPKHLVRGEGQKAKLYCAPIKGHSYVFWYQQVLKNEFKFLISFQNENVFDETGMPKERFSAKCLPNSPCSLEIQATKLEDSAVYFCASSQQGGEQFFGPGTRLTVL.

The chain combines TRBV7-2 with TRBJ1-1, with unresolved D. CDR3 size: 15 residues. Germline V gene sequence: CDR1 SGHTA, CDR2 FQGNSA. Trimming pared 1 base from V and 0 bases from J, leaving 9 bases between. The CDR3 sequence is CASSLDSVMNTEAFF. For the CDR3, the DNA is TGTGCCAGCAGCTTAGATTCAGTCATGAACACTGAAGCTTTCTTT.

The gene calls are TRBV30 and TRBJ2-6; perhaps TRBD2 as D (6 bases). CDR3 size: 17 residues. V lost 4 bases and J lost 2, with 18 bases in between. CDR1 is GTSNPN, CDR2 SVGIG, per germline (reference sequence). The CDR3, as DNA: TGTGCCTGGAACCTGGGAGGTACGGGGACTGGGGCCAACGTCCTGACTTTC. Translation gives CAWNLGGTGTGANVLTF.

V usage is TRBV7-8 and J usage is TRBJ1-1; 7 bases agree with TRBD1. V was pared by 5 bases and J by 1 base, with 4 bases of the junction left unmatched. Germline-derived CDR1 and CDR2 are SGHVS and FQNEAQ. The CDR3 runs to 14 residues. The CDR3: CASSKQGRNTEAFF. The CDR3 DNA reads TGTGCCAGCAGCAAACAGGGGAGGAACACTGAAGCTTTCTTT. The variable domain in full, completed from reference TRBV7-8 and TRBJ1-1, reads GAGVSQSPRYKVAKRGQDVALRCDPISGHVSLFWYQQALGQGPEFLTYFQNEAQLDKSGLPSDRFFAERPEGSVSTLKIQRTQQEDSAVYLCASSKQGRNTEAFFGQGTRLTVV.

This chain uses TRBV5-1 with TRBJ2-7, with D possibly being TRBD2 (6 bases). V shed 4 bases and J shed 0 bases, with 14 bases lying between them. The CDR3 spans 15 residues. From germline, CDR1 is SGHRS and CDR2 YFSETQ. The CDR3 region has the DNA TGCGCCAGCAGCAGAGACGGGAGTAGCTCCTACGAGCAGTACTTC. It codes for CASSRDGSSSYEQYF.

This clone appeared once. This sequence joins TRBV9 and TRBJ2-5; TRBD2 matches 11 bases. V lost 0 bases and J lost 2; bases outside the gene matches: 3. The germline gives CDR1 SGDLS, CDR2 YYNGEE. The CDR3 is made up of 16 amino acids. The CDR3 sequence is CASSVGGLAGQETQYF. The CDR3 DNA reads TGTGCCAGCAGCGTAGGAGGACTAGCGGGTCAAGAGACCCAGTACTTC.

Here the CDR3 reads CASRILFRDTEAFF. The CDR3 DNA follows: TGTGCCAGCAGGATCTTGTTTCGGGACACTGAAGCTTTCTTT. The V call is TRBV28, the J call TRBJ1-1; no reliable D call. Germline lookup yields CDR1 MDHEN and CDR2 SYDVKM. This CDR3 has 14 amino acids. Trimming took off 6 bases at V and 3 bases at J, with 14 bases between the two ends.

V and J are TRBV10-3 and TRBJ1-5, with 8 bases lining up with TRBD1. The CDR3 runs to 15 residues. The germline V gene has CDR1 ENHRY and CDR2 SYGVKD. V was clipped by 8 bases and J by 0 bases; unmatched bases: 6. CDR3 loop: CAIGQGAYSNQPQHF. The CDR3 nucleotides read TGTGCCATCGGCCAGGGGGCGTATAGCAATCAGCCCCAGCATTTT.

The chain joins TRBV9 to TRBJ2-7; no clear D. Per the germline V gene, CDR1 is SGDLS and CDR2 is YYNGEE. This CDR3 is 12 amino acids long. The ends were cut back, 4 bases at V and 3 bases at J, with 8 bases in the middle. CDR3 sequence (DNA): TGTGCCAGCAGCACGACTGGCTACGAGCAGTACTTC. As protein: CASSTTGYEQYF.

The chain has TRBV2 and TRBJ1-3; perhaps TRBD1 as D (5 bases). Germline V lookup: CDR1 SNHLY, CDR2 FYNNEI. Trimming pared 1 base from V and 4 bases from J, leaving 11 bases between. CDR3 length: 15 amino acids. CDR3 in DNA: TGTGCCAGCAGTGAAGTCCCAGGGCAAGGAAACACCATATATTTT. It yields the protein CASSEVPGQGNTIYF.

The chain uses TRBV4-2 and TRBJ2-5, with D uncertain. This CDR3 comprises 16 residues. Germline values: CDR1 LGHNA, CDR2 YNFKEQ. V was pared by 0 bases and J by 0 bases, with 11 bases between. DNA of the CDR3: TGTGCCAGCAGCCAAGATATATCAGAGAACCAAGAGACCCAGTACTTC. Translated, it gives CASSQDISENQETQYF.